This T cell receptor beta chain derives from a study of regulatory T cells in long-lasting Graves disease. Documented time point: newly diagnosed GD, antithyroid drugs for less than 3 months. PBMC RNA was the source of the TCR library. The patient group derived from an endocrinology department in Xi'an, China. Trimming shortened V by 3 bases and J by 7 bases, and 13 bases separated the two germline ends. This CDR3 contains 13 residues. CDR1 is SQVTM, CDR2 ANQGSEA, per germline. This clonotype was seen a few times. The antigen is unknown. Study results and caveats: Preferential use of TRBV28, TRBJ1-2 and TRBJ2-5 was seen in persistent disease.

Relying on iRepertoire HTBI primers and Arm-PCR of CDR3 regions, the team built TCR beta libraries. From the multiplex PCR reads, TCRdb called clonotypes with MiXCR, one entry per CDR3 protein. The sample lists roughly 260,000 distinct CDR3 sequences; around 19% were seen once. The data were also submitted as part of a second study, on T cells in Graves' hyperthyroidism and ophthalmopathy. That paper states: Uncontrolled infections, other autoimmune diseases, pregnancy or lactation led to exclusion of patients.

The receptor comes from a woman aged 25 to 39 with Graves disease. V is TRBV29-1 and J is TRBJ1-5; D is unclear. Sequenced material: peripheral blood mononuclear cells (PBMCs), taken at new diagnosis, from a patient treated with antithyroid drugs. CDR3 nucleotides: TGCAGCGTTGAGCAGGTGCCGGGGCAGCCCCAGCATTTT. Its translation is CSVEQVPGQPQHF.